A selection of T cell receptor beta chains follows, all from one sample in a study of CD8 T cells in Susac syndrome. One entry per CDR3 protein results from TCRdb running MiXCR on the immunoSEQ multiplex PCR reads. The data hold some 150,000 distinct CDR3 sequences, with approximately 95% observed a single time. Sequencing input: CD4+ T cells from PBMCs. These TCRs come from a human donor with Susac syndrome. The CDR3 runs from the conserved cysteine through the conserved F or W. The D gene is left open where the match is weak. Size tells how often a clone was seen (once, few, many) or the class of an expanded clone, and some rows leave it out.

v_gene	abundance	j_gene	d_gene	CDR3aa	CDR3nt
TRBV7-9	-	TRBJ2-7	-	CASRLGVDSAYEQYF	TGTGCCAGCAGATTAGGTGTGGACAGTGCCTACGAGCAGTACTTC
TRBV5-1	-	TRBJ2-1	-	CASSSALGAYNEQFF	TGCGCCAGCAGCTCAGCTCTAGGGGCCTACAATGAGCAGTTCTTC
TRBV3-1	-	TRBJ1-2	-	CASSPRDDYGYTF	TGTGCCAGCAGCCCCAGGGATGACTATGGCTACACCTTC
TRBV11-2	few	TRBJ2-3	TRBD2	CASLAGVTDTQYF	TGTGCCAGCCTAGCGGGAGTAACAGATACGCAGTATTTT
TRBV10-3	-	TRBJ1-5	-	CAISEGGLNQPQHF	TGTGCCATCAGTGAGGGGGGTCTCAATCAGCCCCAGCATTTT
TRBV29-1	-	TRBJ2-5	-	CSVGQPEETQYF	TGCAGCGTTGGACAGCCTGAGGAGACCCAGTACTTC
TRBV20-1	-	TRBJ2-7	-	CSARDLQGYEQYF	TGCAGTGCTAGAGACTTGCAGGGCTACGAGCAGTACTTC
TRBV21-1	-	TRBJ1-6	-	CASSPSRGQGIDSPLHF	TGTGCCAGCAGCCCAAGTCGTGGGCAGGGGATTGATTCACCCCTCCACTTT
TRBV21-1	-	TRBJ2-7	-	CASSISLVSYEQYF	TGTGCCAGCAGCATTAGTCTTGTCTCCTACGAGCAGTACTTC
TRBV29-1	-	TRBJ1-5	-	CSVTLGGKGNQPQHF	TGCAGCGTTACCCTTGGCGGTAAGGGCAATCAGCCCCAGCATTTT
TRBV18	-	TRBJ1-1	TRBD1	CASSPGQGEAEAFF	TGTGCCAGCTCACCAGGACAGGGCGAAGCTGAAGCTTTCTTT
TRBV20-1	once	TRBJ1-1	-	CSAKAGSTEAFF	TGCAGTGCTAAGGCGGGGAGTACTGAAGCTTTCTTT
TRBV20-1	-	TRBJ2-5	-	CSAHSVTQYF	TGCAGTGCGCATTCAGTGACCCAGTACTTC
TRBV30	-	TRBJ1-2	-	CAWRETDYGYTF	TGTGCCTGGAGAGAAACAGACTATGGCTACACCTTC
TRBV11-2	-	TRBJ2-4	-	CASSLGAGVPKNIQYF	TGTGCCAGCAGCTTAGGAGCAGGGGTACCCAAAAACATTCAGTACTTC
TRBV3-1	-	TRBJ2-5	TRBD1	CASSQELDRVTETQYF	TGTGCCAGCAGCCAAGAATTGGACAGGGTTACGGAGACCCAGTACTTC
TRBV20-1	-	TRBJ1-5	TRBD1	CSAQQGSNQPQHF	TGCAGTGCTCAACAGGGGAGCAATCAGCCCCAGCATTTT
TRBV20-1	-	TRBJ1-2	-	CSASLFGGIYGYTF	TGCAGTGCTAGTCTTTTTGGGGGGATATATGGCTACACCTTC